The sequence of this T cell receptor (beta chain) was determined in a study of T cells after yellow fever vaccination. Notes on the study in general: Among primary-vaccination clones, most reappeared after the booster, at about 95% for CD4 and roughly 90% for CD8. The presence of abundant clonotypes contaminating from the bulk population was possible in FACS-sorted repertoires. Just a small share of clonotypes turned up in the CD4 compartment as well as the CD8 compartment.

By 5'RACE template switching, TCR cDNA was produced, with a universal primer site and UMIs added in the process. A single record per CDR3 protein comes from TCRdb applying MiXCR to the 5' RACE reads. This sample yields 300,000 to 350,000 distinct CDR3 sequences, of which over 3.5% are seen a single time; approximately 19% belongs to the top ten. V shed 4 bases and J 0 bases; nucleotides not matched to a gene: 5. This CDR3 has 18 amino acids. CDR1 is SGHRS, CDR2 YFSETQ, per germline. The sample holds a few counts of this clonotype. Its antigen is undetermined. Sequenced material: PBMCs, taken 15 days after the yellow fever booster vaccination. This chain uses TRBV5-1 with TRBJ2-1, with 15 bases fitting TRBD2. The clonotype was recovered from a young man who received the YFV17D yellow fever vaccine. The CDR3 spells CASSRTSGGDSSYNEQFF. The CDR3 DNA is TGCGCCAGCAGCCGGACTAGCGGGGGGGATAGCTCCTACAATGAGCAGTTCTTC.